This T cell receptor beta chain originates from a study of cytomegalovirus exposure and HLA in healthy donors. The validation cohort, a group of around 120 subjects, included the donors and was separate from the approximately 680-subject first cohort. Germline V gene lookup returns CDR1 GTSNPN and CDR2 SVGIG (reference sequence). Deletions cut 3 bases from V and 5 bases from J, with 7 bases between. The CDR3 has 11 amino acids. Study-wide results and caveats: Subsequent analysis of the roughly 120 validation repertoires found a tendency for first-cohort TCR clusters to co-occur.

The assay was immunoSEQ multiplex PCR, and TCRdb's table has in-frame clones only and misses some. The sample contains 110,000 to 150,000 clones, 86% of which appear only once. A note on this clone: Antigen unknown.

The sample comprised PBMCs. This clonotype was obtained from a man between 18 and 29 years old in good health and CMV-seronegative. The gene calls are TRBV30 and TRBJ2-5; D ambiguous. The DNA of the CDR3 is TGTGCCTGGAGCCCTTTGGAGACCCAGTACTTC. Protein: CAWSPLETQYF.